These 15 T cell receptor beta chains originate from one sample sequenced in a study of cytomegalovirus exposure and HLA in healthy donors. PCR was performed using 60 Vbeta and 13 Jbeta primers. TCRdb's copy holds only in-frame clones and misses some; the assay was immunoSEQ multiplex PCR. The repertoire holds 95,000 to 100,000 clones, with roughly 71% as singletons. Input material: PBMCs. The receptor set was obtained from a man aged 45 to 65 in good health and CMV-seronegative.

The CDR3 DNA sequence: TGTGCCAGCAGCTCCGGGAAGATGCGCACCGGGGAGCTGTTTTTT. It translates to CASSSGKMRTGELFF. V and J are TRBV7-2 and TRBJ2-2; D perhaps matches TRBD2 (5 bases). Germline V gene lookup returns CDR1 SGHTA and CDR2 FQGNSA. V was pared by 4 bases and J by 4 bases, with 13 bases between. The CDR3 extends over 15 amino acids.

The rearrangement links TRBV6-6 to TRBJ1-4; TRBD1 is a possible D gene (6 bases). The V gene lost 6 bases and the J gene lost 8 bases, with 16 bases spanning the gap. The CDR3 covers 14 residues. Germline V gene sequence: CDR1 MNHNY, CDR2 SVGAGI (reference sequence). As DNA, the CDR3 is TGTGCCAGCAGCCAGACGGGGGGGCGCGAAAAACTGTTTTTT. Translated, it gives CASSQTGGREKLFF.

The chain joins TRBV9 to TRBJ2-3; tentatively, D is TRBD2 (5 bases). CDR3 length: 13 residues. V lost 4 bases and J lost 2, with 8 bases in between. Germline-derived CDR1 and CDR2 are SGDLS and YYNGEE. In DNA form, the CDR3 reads TGTGCCAGCAGCACTAGGAACACAGATACGCAGTATTTT. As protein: CASSTRNTDTQYF.

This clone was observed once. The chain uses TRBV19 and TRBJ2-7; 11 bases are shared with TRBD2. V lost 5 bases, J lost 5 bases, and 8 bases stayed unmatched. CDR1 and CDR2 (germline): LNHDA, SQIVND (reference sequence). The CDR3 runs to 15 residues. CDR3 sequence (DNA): TGTGCCAGTAGTGCTCGACTAGCGGGATGGGACGAGCAGTACTTC. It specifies CASSARLAGWDEQYF. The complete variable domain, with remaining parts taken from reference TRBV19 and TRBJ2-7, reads DGGITQSPKYLFRKEGQNVTLSCEQNLNHDAMYWYRQDPGQGLRLIYYSQIVNDFQKGDIAEGYSVSREKKESFPLTVTSAQKNPTAFYLCASSARLAGWDEQYFGPGTRLTVT.

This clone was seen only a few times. This CDR3 is CASSSRTGVPYEQYF. The CDR3 DNA follows: TGTGCCAGCAGCTCTCGGACAGGGGTCCCCTACGAGCAGTACTTC. The chain combines TRBV7-2 with TRBJ2-7; 9 bases map to TRBD1. Trimming took 4 bases from V and 2 from J; bases not matched to a gene: 6. This CDR3 is built from 15 residues. CDR1 is SGHTA, CDR2 FQGNSA, per germline.

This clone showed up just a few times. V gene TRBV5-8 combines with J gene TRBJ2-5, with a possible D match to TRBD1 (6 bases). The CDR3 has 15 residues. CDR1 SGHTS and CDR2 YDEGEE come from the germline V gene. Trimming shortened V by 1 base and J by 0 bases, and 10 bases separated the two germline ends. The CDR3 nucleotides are TGTGCCAGCAGCTTGAGGACAGCGTACCAAGAGACCCAGTACTTC. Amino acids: CASSLRTAYQETQYF.

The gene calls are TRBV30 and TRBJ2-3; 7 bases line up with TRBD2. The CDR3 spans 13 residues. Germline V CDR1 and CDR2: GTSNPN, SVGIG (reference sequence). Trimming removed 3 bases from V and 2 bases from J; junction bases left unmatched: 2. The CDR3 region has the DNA TGTGCCTGGAGGGGGGGGTACACAGATACGCAGTATTTT. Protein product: CAWRGGYTDTQYF.

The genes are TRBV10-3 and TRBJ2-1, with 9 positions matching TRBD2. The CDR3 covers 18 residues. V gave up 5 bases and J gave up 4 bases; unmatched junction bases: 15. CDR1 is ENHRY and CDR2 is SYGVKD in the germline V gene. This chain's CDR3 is CAISTGTNAGGKYNEQFF. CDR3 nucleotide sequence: TGTGCCATCAGTACAGGGACCAACGCGGGGGGGAAATACAATGAGCAGTTCTTC.

The DNA of the CDR3 is TGTGCCAGCAGTGATTGGGGACAGTTTCAGCCCCAGCATTTT. Its protein product is CASSDWGQFQPQHF. The rearrangement links TRBV6-5 to TRBJ1-5; TRBD1 matches 7 bases. The V gene's germline CDR1 is MNHEY and CDR2 SVGAGI. Germline trimming cut 5 bases from V and 6 bases from J; bases unmatched to any gene: 7. The CDR3 contains 14 residues.

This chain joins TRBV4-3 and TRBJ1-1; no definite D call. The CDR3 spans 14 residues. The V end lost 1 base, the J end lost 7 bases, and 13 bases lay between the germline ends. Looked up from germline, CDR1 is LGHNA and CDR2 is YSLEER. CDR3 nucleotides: TGCGCCAGCAGCCAAGGGCTAACCGGGGTTGAAGCTTTCTTT. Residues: CASSQGLTGVEAFF.

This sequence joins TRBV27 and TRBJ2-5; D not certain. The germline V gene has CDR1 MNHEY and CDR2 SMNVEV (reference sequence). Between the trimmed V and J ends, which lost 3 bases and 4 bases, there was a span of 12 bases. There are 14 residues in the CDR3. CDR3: CASSFMSRRETQYF. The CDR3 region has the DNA TGTGCCAGCAGTTTCATGTCGCGTCGAGAGACCCAGTACTTC.

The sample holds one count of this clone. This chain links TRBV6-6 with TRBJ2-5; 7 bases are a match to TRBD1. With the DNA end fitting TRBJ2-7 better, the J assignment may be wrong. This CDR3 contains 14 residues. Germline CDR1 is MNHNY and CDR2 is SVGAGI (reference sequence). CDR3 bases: TGTGCCAGCAGGGGGGACAGTTCCCCCTACGAGCAGTACTTC. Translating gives CASRGDSSPYEQYF.

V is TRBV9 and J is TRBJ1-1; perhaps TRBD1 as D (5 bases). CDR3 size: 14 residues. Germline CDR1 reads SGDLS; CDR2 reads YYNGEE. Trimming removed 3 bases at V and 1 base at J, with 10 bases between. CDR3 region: CASSATVTNTEAFF. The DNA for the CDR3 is TGTGCCAGCAGCGCGACAGTTACGAACACTGAAGCTTTCTTT.

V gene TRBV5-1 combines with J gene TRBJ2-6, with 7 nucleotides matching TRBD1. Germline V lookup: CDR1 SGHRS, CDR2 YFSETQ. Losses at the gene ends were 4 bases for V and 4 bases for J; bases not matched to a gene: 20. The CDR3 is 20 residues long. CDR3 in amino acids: CASSPPGLTVQTGGANVLTF. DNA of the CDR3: TGCGCCAGCAGCCCGCCCGGACTGACAGTTCAGACAGGGGGGGCCAACGTCCTGACTTTC.

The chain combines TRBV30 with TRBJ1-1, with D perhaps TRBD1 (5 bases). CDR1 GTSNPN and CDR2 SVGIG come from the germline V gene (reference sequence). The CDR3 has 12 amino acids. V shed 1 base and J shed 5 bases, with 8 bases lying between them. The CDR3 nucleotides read TGTGCCTGGAGTGGGGGGGGTACTGAAGCTTTCTTT. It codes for CAWSGGGTEAFF.